These 12 T cell receptor beta chains were sequenced from one sample in a study of T cells in localized non-small cell lung cancer. Assay: immunoSEQ multiplex PCR; the TCRdb copy retains only in-frame clones and omits some. The profile shows 50,000 to 55,000 clones, roughly 83% of them singletons. Sequences were derived from peripheral blood mononuclear cells, sampled before any cancer treatment. These TCRs come from a man aged 40 to 70 with stage III lung adenocarcinoma.

This chain links TRBV30 with TRBJ2-3, with 9 bases lining up with TRBD2. The CDR3 loop spans 13 amino acids. Germline CDR1 is GTSNPN and CDR2 is SVGIG (reference sequence). The ends lost 8 bases at V and 6 bases at J; junction bases unmatched: 9. In DNA, the CDR3 is TGTGCCCAGGGGCTAGCGGGATCGGATACGCAGTATTTT. Translating gives CAQGLAGSDTQYF.

The table lists this clone with a few counts. The genes are TRBV2 and TRBJ1-4, with D maybe TRBD1 (5 bases). The germline V gene has CDR1 SNHLY and CDR2 FYNNEI. This CDR3 region has 14 residues. The V gene lost 6 bases and the J gene lost 4 bases, with 12 bases spanning the gap. CDR3 region: CASREGRFNEKLFF. The CDR3 coding sequence is TGTGCCAGCAGAGAGGGACGGTTTAATGAAAAACTGTTTTTT.

V usage is TRBV27 and J usage is TRBJ1-4, with 7 positions matching TRBD1. The CDR3 sequence is 15 residues long. CDR1 and CDR2 (germline): MNHEY, SMNVEV (reference sequence). V was pared by 5 bases and J by 7 bases, with 10 bases of the junction left unmatched. The DNA of the CDR3 is TGTGCCAGCAGTCACGACAGGGTGGGTGGTGAAAAACTGTTTTTT. Protein: CASSHDRVGGEKLFF.

This chain links TRBV7-2 with TRBJ2-1; 12 bases align to TRBD2. The CDR3 is made up of 13 amino acids. The V gene end was trimmed by 2 bases and the J gene end by 13 bases; junction bases not matched to a gene: 3. Looked up from germline, CDR1 is SGHTA and CDR2 is FQGNSA. The DNA of the CDR3 is TGTGCCAGCAGCTTAACTAGCGGGGGGCCCCAGTTCTTC. Its protein product is CASSLTSGGPQFF.

The chain uses TRBV5-6 and TRBJ2-1; the D is unclear. Trimming stripped 4 bases from V and 3 bases from J, with 14 bases between. The CDR3 spans 15 residues. CDR1 and CDR2 from the germline V gene are SGHDT and YYEEEE. The CDR3 loop is CASSPLGTFYNEQFF. CDR3 coding DNA: TGTGCCAGCAGCCCCCTAGGAACCTTCTACAATGAGCAGTTCTTC.

CDR3 DNA: TGCGCCAGCCACCCCCCAAACACCGGGGAGCTGTTTTTT. Amino acid sequence: CASHPPNTGELFF. This chain connects TRBV5-1 to TRBJ2-2, with D hard to call. The CDR3 is 13 residues long. V lost 7 bases and J lost 2, with 9 bases in between. CDR1 and CDR2 (germline): SGHRS, YFSETQ. Full variable domain (outside the CDR3, taken from reference TRBV5-1 and TRBJ2-2): KAGVTQTPRYLIKTRGQQVTLSCSPISGHRSVSWYQQTPGQGLQFLFEYFSETQRNKGNFPGRFSGRQFSNSRSEMNVSTLELGDSALYLCASHPPNTGELFFGEGSRLTVL.

The chain recombines TRBV7-9 with TRBJ2-7, with D maybe TRBD1 (6 bases). Germline V gives CDR1 SEHNR, CDR2 FQNEAQ (reference sequence). The CDR3 totals 13 residues. The V end was cut by 4 bases, the J end by 5 bases, with 12 bases between. The CDR3 protein is CASSSFRGHEQYF. In nucleotides, the CDR3 is TGTGCCAGCAGCTCTTTCAGGGGCCACGAGCAGTACTTC.

The chain has TRBV19 and TRBJ1-5; D gene unclear. The CDR3 totals 12 residues. The V gene's germline CDR1 is LNHDA and CDR2 SQIVND (reference sequence). V was shortened by 4 bases and J by 7 bases, with 8 bases between the two germline ends. CDR3 nucleotides: TGTGCCAGTAGTACTCTACAACAGCCCCAGCATTTT. Protein product: CASSTLQQPQHF.

This clone was seen just once. The chain couples TRBV7-8 to TRBJ1-4; D is uncertain. Germline V lookup: CDR1 SGHVS, CDR2 FQNEAQ. The CDR3 runs to 14 residues. V shed 5 bases and J shed 5 bases, with 12 bases lying between them. The CDR3 sequence: CASSPGTGNEKLFF. The CDR3, as DNA: TGTGCCAGCAGCCCCGGAACGGGAAATGAAAAACTGTTTTTT.

The chain couples TRBV19 to TRBJ1-1, with D unresolved. Trimming removed 7 bases from V and 6 bases from J, with 18 bases in between. The CDR3 consists of 14 residues. Looked up from germline, CDR1 is LNHDA and CDR2 is SQIVND (reference sequence). The DNA of the CDR3 is TGTGCCAGTACCTCGAGAAGTTTGGAATCTGAAGCTTTCTTT. It yields the protein CASTSRSLESEAFF. Full variable domain (outside the CDR3, taken from reference TRBV19 and TRBJ1-1): DGGITQSPKYLFRKEGQNVTLSCEQNLNHDAMYWYRQDPGQGLRLIYYSQIVNDFQKGDIAEGYSVSREKKESFPLTVTSAQKNPTAFYLCASTSRSLESEAFFGQGTRLTVV.

This clone was seen just once. V is TRBV27 and J is TRBJ2-7, with TRBD1 identical over 9 bases. In germline, CDR1 is MNHEY, CDR2 SMNVEV (reference sequence). V lost 3 bases, J lost 2 bases, and 5 bases stayed unmatched. The CDR3 extends over 15 amino acids. The CDR3 nucleotides are TGTGCCAGCAGTTTGAAGGGACAGGGCGCCTACGAGCAGTACTTC. Its protein is CASSLKGQGAYEQYF.

Turning to this clone: Other DNA variants within this sample encode the same CDR3. The rearrangement links TRBV19 to TRBJ2-3, with D hard to call. CDR1 and CDR2 from the germline V gene are LNHDA and SQIVND (reference sequence). V lost 1 base and J 5 bases, leaving 10 bases between the germline ends. The CDR3 consists of 14 residues. This CDR3 is CASSIAGGQDTQYF. The DNA of the CDR3 is TGTGCCAGTAGTATAGCGGGTGGGCAAGATACGCAGTATTTT.